A single sample is the source of the 5 T cell receptor beta chains below, sequenced in a study of shared T cell receptors in the human thymus. Only in-frame clones appear in the TCRdb table, and some are missing; sequencing was by immunoSEQ multiplex PCR. This table has 540,000 or so clones, about four fifths appearing once. A further study also used this sample, focusing on human thymus T cells.

Material: thymocytes. All receptors derive from a boy younger than two with a congenital heart defect.

This clone was seen a few times. The chain uses TRBV19 and TRBJ1-1; 8 positions match TRBD1. The trim removed 6 bases at V and 1 base at J, leaving 7 bases unmatched. Germline V CDR1 and CDR2: LNHDA, SQIVND (reference sequence). The CDR3 length is 15 residues. Here the CDR3 DNA reads TGTGCCAGTAGACTCAGGGGGCCCTCGAACACTGAAGCTTTCTTT. This gives the protein CASRLRGPSNTEAFF.

The chain employs TRBV7-9 and TRBJ2-3, with D possibly matching TRBD1 (6 bases). Germline V gene data show CDR1 as SEHNR and CDR2 as FQNEAQ (reference sequence). There are 15 residues in the CDR3. Trimming took 4 bases from V and 2 from J, leaving 13 bases between them. The CDR3 nucleotides read TGTGCCAGCAGCTGTATACAGGGCCCCACAGATACGCAGTATTTT. Translation gives CASSCIQGPTDTQYF.

J is TRBJ2-7 and V is TRBV29-1, with TRBD2 identical over 8 bases. V was pared by 4 bases and J by 5 bases, with 25 bases of the junction left unmatched. Germline V gene data show CDR1 as SQVTM and CDR2 as ANQGSEA. The CDR3 covers 19 residues. The CDR3 sequence: CSVGRDGRGLGLGIDEQYF. The CDR3 DNA follows: TGCAGCGTTGGCCGGGACGGGAGGGGGTTGGGACTAGGTATCGACGAGCAGTACTTC.

As regards this clone: This specimen includes other DNA sequences encoding the same CDR3. The V gene is TRBV15, the J gene TRBJ2-1; 8 bases fit TRBD1. The germline CDR1 and CDR2 sequences are LNHNV and YYDKDF (reference sequence). CDR3 length: 14 residues. With V trimmed by 3 bases and J by 8 bases, 6 bases remained unmatched. CDR3 bases: TGTGCCACCAGCAGCAACGAGGACAGGGATGAGCAGTTCTTC. It encodes CATSSNEDRDEQFF.

The gene calls are TRBV6-1 and TRBJ2-7, with 8 bases matching TRBD2. The V gene's germline CDR1 is MNHNS and CDR2 SASEGT. The V gene end was trimmed by 5 bases and the J gene end by 4 bases; junction bases not matched to a gene: 4. The CDR3 has 13 amino acids. The CDR3 DNA reads TGTGCCAGCAGTTCTCGGGGGGGGTACGAGCAGTACTTC. It specifies CASSSRGGYEQYF.